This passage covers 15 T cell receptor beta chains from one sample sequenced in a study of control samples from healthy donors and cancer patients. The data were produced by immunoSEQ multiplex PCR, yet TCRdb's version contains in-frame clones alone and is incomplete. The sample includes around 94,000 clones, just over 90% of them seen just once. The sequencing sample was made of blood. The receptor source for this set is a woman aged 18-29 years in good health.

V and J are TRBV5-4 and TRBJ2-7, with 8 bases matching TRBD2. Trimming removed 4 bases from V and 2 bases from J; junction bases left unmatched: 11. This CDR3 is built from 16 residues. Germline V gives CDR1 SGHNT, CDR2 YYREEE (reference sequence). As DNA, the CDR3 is TGTGCCAGCAGCACTCCGGGGGGCGGGGGGACCTACGAGCAGTACTTC. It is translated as CASSTPGGGGTYEQYF.

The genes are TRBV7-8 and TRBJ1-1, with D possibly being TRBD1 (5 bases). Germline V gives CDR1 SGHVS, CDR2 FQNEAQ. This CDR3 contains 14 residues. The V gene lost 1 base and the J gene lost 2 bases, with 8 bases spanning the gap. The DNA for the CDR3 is TGTGCCAGCAGCTTAGGGACATATAACACTGAAGCTTTCTTT. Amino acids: CASSLGTYNTEAFF.

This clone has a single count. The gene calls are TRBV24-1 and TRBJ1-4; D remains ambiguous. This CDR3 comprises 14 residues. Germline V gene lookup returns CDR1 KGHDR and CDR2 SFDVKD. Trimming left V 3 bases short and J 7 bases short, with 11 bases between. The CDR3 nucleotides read TGTGCCACCAGTGATACGGGCTCCCGTGAAAAACTGTTTTTT. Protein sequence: CATSDTGSREKLFF.

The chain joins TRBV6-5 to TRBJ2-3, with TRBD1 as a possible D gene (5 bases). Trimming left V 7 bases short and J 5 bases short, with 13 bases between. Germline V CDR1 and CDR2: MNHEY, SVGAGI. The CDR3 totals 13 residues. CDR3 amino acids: CASMWQGIDTQYF. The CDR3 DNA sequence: TGTGCCAGCATGTGGCAGGGTATAGATACGCAGTATTTT.

The CDR3 region has the DNA TGTGCCAGCAGCCTCCCCGGGACAGGGGTCGAAAAACTGTTTTTT. Its translation: CASSLPGTGVEKLFF. The chain couples TRBV7-2 to TRBJ1-4; TRBD1 matches 10 bases. With V trimmed by 5 bases and J by 8 bases, 8 bases remained unmatched. This CDR3 has 15 amino acids. Per the germline V gene, CDR1 is SGHTA and CDR2 is FQGNSA.

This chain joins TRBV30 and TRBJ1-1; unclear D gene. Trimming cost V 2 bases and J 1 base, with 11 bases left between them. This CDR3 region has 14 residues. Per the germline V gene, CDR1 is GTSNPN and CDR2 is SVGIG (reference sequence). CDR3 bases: TGTGCCTGGAGTCGAAGTGGGAAGAACACTGAAGCTTTCTTT. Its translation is CAWSRSGKNTEAFF. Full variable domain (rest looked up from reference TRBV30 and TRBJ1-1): SQTIHQWPATLVQPVGSPLSLECTVEGTSNPNLYWYRQAAGRGLQLLFYSVGIGQISSEVPQNLSASRPQDRQFILSSKKLLLSDSGFYLCAWSRSGKNTEAFFGQGTRLTVV.

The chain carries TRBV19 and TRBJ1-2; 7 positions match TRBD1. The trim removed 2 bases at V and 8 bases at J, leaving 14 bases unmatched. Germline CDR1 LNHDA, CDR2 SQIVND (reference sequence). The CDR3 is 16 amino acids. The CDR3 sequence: CASSISPRGGGVGYTF. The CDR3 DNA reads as TGTGCCAGTAGTATATCACCTCGGGGAGGGGGCGTGGGCTACACCTTC.

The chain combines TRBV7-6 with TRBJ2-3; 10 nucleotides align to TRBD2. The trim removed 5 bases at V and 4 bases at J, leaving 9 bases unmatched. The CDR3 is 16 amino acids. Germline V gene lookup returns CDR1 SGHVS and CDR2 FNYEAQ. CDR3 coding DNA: TGTGCCAGCAGCCCGTCTAGCGGGAGTATACCAGATACGCAGTATTTT. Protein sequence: CASSPSSGSIPDTQYF.

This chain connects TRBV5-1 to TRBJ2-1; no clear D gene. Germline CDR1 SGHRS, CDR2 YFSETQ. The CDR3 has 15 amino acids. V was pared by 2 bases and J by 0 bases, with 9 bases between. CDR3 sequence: CASSLNRDSYNEQFF. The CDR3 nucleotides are TGCGCCAGCAGCTTAAACCGCGACTCCTACAATGAGCAGTTCTTC.

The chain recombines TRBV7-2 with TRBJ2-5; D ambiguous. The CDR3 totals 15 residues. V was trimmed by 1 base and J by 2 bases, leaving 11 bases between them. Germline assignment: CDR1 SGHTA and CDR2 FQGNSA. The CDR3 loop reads CASSLDPDFQETQYF. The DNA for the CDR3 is TGTGCCAGCAGCTTAGATCCCGACTTTCAAGAGACCCAGTACTTC. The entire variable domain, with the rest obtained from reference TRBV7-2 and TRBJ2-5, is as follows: GAGVSQSPSNKVTEKGKDVELRCDPISGHTALYWYRQSLGQGLEFLIYFQGNSAPDKSGLPSDRFSAERTGGSVSTLTIQRTQQEDSAVYLCASSLDPDFQETQYFGPGTRLLVL.

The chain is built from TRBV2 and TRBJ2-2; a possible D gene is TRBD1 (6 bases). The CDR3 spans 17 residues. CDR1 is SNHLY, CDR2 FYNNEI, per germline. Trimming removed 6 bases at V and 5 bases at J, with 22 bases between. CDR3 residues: CASSETVQGVGTGELFF. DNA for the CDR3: TGTGCCAGCAGCGAAACAGTACAGGGCGTCGGGACCGGGGAGCTGTTTTTT.

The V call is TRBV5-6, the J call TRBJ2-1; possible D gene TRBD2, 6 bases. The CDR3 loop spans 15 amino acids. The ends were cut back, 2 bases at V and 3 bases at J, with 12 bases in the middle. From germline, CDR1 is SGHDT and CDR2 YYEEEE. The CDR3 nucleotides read TGTGCCAGCAGCTTACCGGGGAGGTACTACAATGAGCAGTTCTTC. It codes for CASSLPGRYYNEQFF.

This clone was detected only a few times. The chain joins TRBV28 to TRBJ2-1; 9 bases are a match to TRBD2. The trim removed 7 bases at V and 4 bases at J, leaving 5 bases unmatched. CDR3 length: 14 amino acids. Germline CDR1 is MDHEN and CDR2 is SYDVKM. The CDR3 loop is CASIFSGGYNEQFF. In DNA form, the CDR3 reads TGTGCCAGCATCTTTAGCGGGGGATACAATGAGCAGTTCTTC.

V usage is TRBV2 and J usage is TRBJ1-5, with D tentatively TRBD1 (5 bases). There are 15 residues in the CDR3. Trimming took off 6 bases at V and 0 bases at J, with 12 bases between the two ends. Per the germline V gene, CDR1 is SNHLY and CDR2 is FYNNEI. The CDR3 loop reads CASRPTENSNQPQHF. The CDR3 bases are TGTGCCAGCAGGCCGACAGAGAATAGCAATCAGCCCCAGCATTTT.

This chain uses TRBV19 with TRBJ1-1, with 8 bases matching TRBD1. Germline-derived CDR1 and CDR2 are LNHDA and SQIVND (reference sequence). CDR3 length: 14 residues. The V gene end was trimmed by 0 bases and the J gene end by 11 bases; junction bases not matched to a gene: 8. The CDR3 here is CASSIEWTGPKAFF. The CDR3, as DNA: TGTGCCAGTAGTATAGAATGGACAGGGCCAAAGGCTTTCTTT.